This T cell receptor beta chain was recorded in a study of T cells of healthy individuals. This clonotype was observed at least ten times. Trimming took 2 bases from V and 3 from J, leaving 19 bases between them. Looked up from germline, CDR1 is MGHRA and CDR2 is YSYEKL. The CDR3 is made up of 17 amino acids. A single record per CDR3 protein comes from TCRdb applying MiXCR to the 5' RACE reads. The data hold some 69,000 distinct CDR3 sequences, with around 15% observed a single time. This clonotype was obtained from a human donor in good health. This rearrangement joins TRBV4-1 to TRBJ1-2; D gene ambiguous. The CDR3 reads CASSQPTRPHGDYGYTF. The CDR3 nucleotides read TGCGCCAGCAGCCAACCTACAAGGCCACACGGGGACTATGGCTACACCTTC.